Below are 30 T cell receptor beta chains sequenced from a single sample in a study of T-cell reconstitution after alpha-beta-depleted transplantation in children (dated by TCRdb to the mid-2010s). Results and caveats for the whole study, not just this receptor: The frequencies of hyperexpanded clones fell over the following months, and after one year, T-cell counts and TCRbeta diversity were mostly attributed to newly produced T cells.

The antigens of these receptors remain unknown. The treatment or condition label of this sample denotes: allogeneic hematopoietic cell transplantation with graft depleted of TCRalphabeta T cells and CD19 B cells. The library relied on PCR. The instrument given in TCRdb is Illumina HiSeq 2500. TCR library preparation used molecular barcoding, with unique molecular identifiers applied to normalize quantification of the TCRbeta repertoire. TCRdb cleaned the public reads at Q25 with fastp, built clones with MiXCR and kept in-frame beta chains. For every CDR3 protein sequence, its rows merge into one entry that carries the most common genes and DNA. The table for this sample lists a few hundred thousand distinct CDR3 sequences; just over 7.5% of them were counted only once. The top ten clonotypes cover about 9.3% of the sample. The sequencing used peripheral blood, collected 360 days after TCRalphabeta/CD19-depleted stem cell transplant. All receptors derive from a female patient between 2 and 10 years old who had a stem cell transplant for Fanconi anemia, so the T cells may come from the graft donor.

The sample holds many counts of this clonotype. The chain is built from TRBV7-2 and TRBJ1-2; no reliable D call. The V gene lost 7 bases and the J gene lost 0 bases, with 9 bases spanning the gap. The CDR3 runs to 13 residues. Germline CDR1 and CDR2: SGHTA and FQGNSA. The CDR3 reads CASTGIANYGYTF. In DNA, the CDR3 is TGTGCCAGCACCGGCATTGCTAACTATGGCTACACCTTC.

This clonotype was observed many times. V usage is TRBV7-9 and J usage is TRBJ1-6; D not resolved. Germline V gene data show CDR1 as SEHNR and CDR2 as FQNEAQ (reference sequence). Between the trimmed V and J ends, which lost 2 bases and 9 bases, there was a span of 5 bases. The CDR3 covers 12 residues. The CDR3 nucleotides are TGTGCCAGCAGCTTAAGTGCTTCACCCCTCCACTTT. Protein: CASSLSASPLHF.

This clonotype occurred a few times. The chain combines TRBV28 with TRBJ1-2; D unclear. Germline lookup yields CDR1 MDHEN and CDR2 SYDVKM. CDR3 length: 13 amino acids. V was cut by 6 bases and J by 3 bases, with 11 bases left in between. CDR3 sequence reads: CASSLGSYYGYTF. CDR3 DNA sequence: TGTGCCAGCAGCCTCGGGTCTTACTATGGCTACACCTTC.

V is TRBV15 and J is TRBJ1-2; D uncertain. V was clipped by 5 bases and J by 1 base, with 11 bases between them. This CDR3 contains 14 residues. Germline assignment: CDR1 LNHNV and CDR2 YYDKDF (reference sequence). The CDR3 loop is CATSGARFNYGYTF. The CDR3 coding sequence is TGTGCCACCAGCGGTGCACGGTTTAACTATGGCTACACCTTC.

The genes are TRBV5-1 and TRBJ2-5, with D possibly being TRBD1 or TRBD2 (5 bases each). Trimming shortened V by 4 bases and J by 4 bases, and 14 bases separated the two germline ends. The CDR3 spans 14 residues. The germline V gene has CDR1 SGHRS and CDR2 YFSETQ. The DNA of the CDR3 is TGCGCCAGCAGCGCCGGGGCGGTCCGAGAGACCCAGTACTTC. It yields the protein CASSAGAVRETQYF. The full variable domain, in which reference TRBV5-1 and TRBJ2-5 provide the parts outside the CDR3, is KAGVTQTPRYLIKTRGQQVTLSCSPISGHRSVSWYQQTPGQGLQFLFEYFSETQRNKGNFPGRFSGRQFSNSRSEMNVSTLELGDSALYLCASSAGAVRETQYFGPGTRLLVL.

This clonotype was found many times. V usage is TRBV7-9 and J usage is TRBJ2-3; D perhaps matches TRBD2 (5 bases). V dropped 7 bases and J dropped 6 bases, with 20 bases sitting between them. In germline, CDR1 is SEHNR, CDR2 FQNEAQ (reference sequence). CDR3 length: 15 amino acids. The CDR3 sequence: CASTPPSMSGDTQYF. DNA of the CDR3: TGTGCCAGCACCCCGCCTAGCATGAGTGGGGATACGCAGTATTTT.

This clonotype came up many times. This chain joins TRBV4-3 and TRBJ2-3, with D perhaps TRBD1 (6 bases). V lost 4 bases and J 2 bases, leaving 13 bases between the germline ends. This CDR3 is 15 amino acids long. From germline, CDR1 is LGHNA and CDR2 YSLEER. CDR3 in amino acids: CASSPAGQFTDTQYF. In DNA form, the CDR3 reads TGCGCCAGCAGCCCAGCCGGACAGTTCACAGATACGCAGTATTTT.

This clonotype has at least ten counts. This sequence joins TRBV29-1 and TRBJ2-3, with D uncertain. Germline V CDR1 and CDR2: SQVTM, ANQGSEA. Trimming pared 3 bases from V and 3 bases from J, leaving 13 bases between. The CDR3 has 14 amino acids. In nucleotides, the CDR3 is TGCAGCGTTGACGGGCCAAAAGGGACAGATACGCAGTATTTT. Translated: CSVDGPKGTDTQYF.

The CDR3 region is CASRPGTGEWETQYF. The CDR3 region has the DNA TGTGCCAGCAGACCCGGGACAGGGGAGTGGGAGACCCAGTACTTC. This rearrangement joins TRBV27 to TRBJ2-5, with 10 positions matching TRBD1. J lost 5 bases, V lost 6 bases, and 9 bases had no gene match. The germline CDR1 and CDR2 sequences are MNHEY and SMNVEV (reference sequence). The CDR3 runs to 15 residues.

This clonotype was found many times. The gene calls are TRBV20-1 and TRBJ2-7; 12 bases are shared with TRBD2. There are 15 residues in the CDR3. J was trimmed by 7 bases and V by 4 bases; bases with no gene match: 11. CDR1 is DFQATT, CDR2 SNEGSKA, per germline (reference sequence). The CDR3 region has the DNA TGCAGTGCTACGGAGCCTAGCGGGAGGGCCCGGGAGCAGTACTTC. This translates into CSATEPSGRAREQYF.

This clonotype was found many times. The V call is TRBV6-4, the J call TRBJ1-4, with TRBD1 matching over 7 bases. Germline lookup yields CDR1 MRHNA and CDR2 SNTAGT. The CDR3 length is 19 residues. Losses at the gene ends were 5 bases for V and 3 bases for J; bases not matched to a gene: 18. The CDR3 region has the DNA TGTGCCAGCAGTACCAGAGGACAGGCCCTTCTAGAACCTAATGAAAAACTGTTTTTT. Protein: CASSTRGQALLEPNEKLFF.

There are a few counts of this clonotype. The V and J genes are TRBV3-1 and TRBJ2-3, with D unclear. Between the trimmed V and J ends, which lost 0 bases and 7 bases, there was a span of 8 bases. The CDR3 covers 13 residues. Germline V lookup: CDR1 LGHDT, CDR2 YNNKEL (reference sequence). The CDR3 spells CASSQELGHTQYF. For the CDR3, the DNA is TGTGCCAGCAGCCAAGAACTGGGCCATACGCAGTATTTT.

There are many counts of this clonotype. V and J are TRBV9 and TRBJ2-3; D call uncertain. The CDR3 extends over 15 amino acids. Germline values: CDR1 SGDLS, CDR2 YYNGEE. Trimming left V 4 bases short and J 5 bases short, with 17 bases between. Here the CDR3 reads CASSPGMFSLDTQYF. The CDR3 DNA follows: TGTGCCAGCAGCCCCGGAATGTTTAGTTTAGATACGCAGTATTTT.

The chain joins TRBV7-2 to TRBJ1-3; possibly TRBD1 for D (6 bases). V lost 5 bases, J lost 0 bases, and 20 bases lay in between. Germline-derived CDR1 and CDR2 are SGHTA and FQGNSA. The CDR3 covers 18 residues. In DNA, the CDR3 is TGTGCCAGCAGCCCCCTCTCGGGGGCGCCTTTCTCTGGAAACACCATATATTTT. Translating gives CASSPLSGAPFSGNTIYF.

There are many counts of this clonotype. The chain links TRBV15 to TRBJ1-5; tentative D call: TRBD1 (6 bases). V was cut by 0 bases and J by 4 bases, with 13 bases left in between. Germline values: CDR1 LNHNV, CDR2 YYDKDF (reference sequence). The CDR3 consists of 16 residues. CDR3 in amino acids: CATSREPTGWNQPQHF. The CDR3 region has the DNA TGTGCCACCAGCAGAGAGCCGACAGGCTGGAATCAGCCCCAGCATTTT.

V usage is TRBV4-2 and J usage is TRBJ2-1, with 16 bases identical to TRBD2. The length of the CDR3 is 22 residues. The germline V gene encodes CDR1 LGHNA and CDR2 YNFKEQ. With 0 bases clipped from V and 5 bases from J, the junction kept 16 bases outside the gene matches. The CDR3 protein is CASSQEGRSGLAGGPPHNEQFF. The DNA of the CDR3 is TGTGCCAGCAGCCAAGAGGGGCGCTCGGGACTAGCGGGGGGGCCCCCCCACAATGAGCAGTTCTTC.

The chain employs TRBV7-9 and TRBJ2-1, with D tentatively TRBD2 (5 bases). Trimming stripped 4 bases from V and 7 bases from J, with 11 bases between. The CDR3 consists of 13 residues. Germline values: CDR1 SEHNR, CDR2 FQNEAQ (reference sequence). CDR3 protein: CASSWGEKNEQFF. In nucleotides, the CDR3 is TGTGCCAGCAGCTGGGGAGAGAAGAATGAGCAGTTCTTC.

The count of this clonotype is one. The rearrangement joins TRBV9 to TRBJ2-5; 10 positions agree with TRBD2. This CDR3 has 16 amino acids. Germline values: CDR1 SGDLS, CDR2 YYNGEE. Trimming removed 0 bases from V and 2 bases from J; junction bases left unmatched: 4. The chain's CDR3 is CASSVGAGGRQETQYF. The DNA of the CDR3 is TGTGCCAGCAGCGTAGGAGCGGGGGGGCGACAAGAGACCCAGTACTTC.

This clonotype was seen a handful of times. V and J are TRBV4-2 and TRBJ2-5; 12 bases map to TRBD2. Germline V gene lookup returns CDR1 LGHNA and CDR2 YNFKEQ. This CDR3 has 16 amino acids. V shed 0 bases and J 5 bases; nucleotides not matched to a gene: 4. CDR3 DNA: TGTGCCAGCAGCCAAGAACTAGCGGGGGGATATGAGACCCAGTACTTC. This translates into CASSQELAGGYETQYF.

This chain joins TRBV20-1 and TRBJ2-7; the D gene is possibly TRBD1 (5 bases). Germline assignment: CDR1 DFQATT and CDR2 SNEGSKA (reference sequence). Trimming took 6 bases from V and 6 from J, leaving 15 bases between them. CDR3 length equals 12 residues. The CDR3 spells CSARAQYCEQYF. The CDR3 DNA reads TGCAGTGCCAGGGCGCAGTACTGCGAGCAGTACTTC.

This clonotype was picked up many times. The V and J genes are TRBV9 and TRBJ2-7; D may be TRBD2 (6 bases). Germline CDR1 and CDR2: SGDLS and YYNGEE. The CDR3 contains 15 residues. V was trimmed by 0 bases and J by 3 bases, leaving 13 bases between them. The CDR3 DNA reads as TGTGCCAGCAGCGTAGAGGGCGGGACGATCTACGAGCAGTACTTC. The encoded protein is CASSVEGGTIYEQYF.

This clonotype was detected ten times or more. The chain employs TRBV5-6 and TRBJ2-1, with D possibly being TRBD1 (6 bases). Germline V CDR1 and CDR2: SGHDT, YYEEEE. The CDR3 extends over 13 amino acids. The ends were cut back, 3 bases at V and 5 bases at J, with 9 bases in the middle. This CDR3 reads CASSWAGDNEQFF. The CDR3 DNA sequence: TGTGCCAGCAGCTGGGCAGGGGACAATGAGCAGTTCTTC.

Ten or more counts support this clonotype. The chain recombines TRBV12-3 or TRBV12-4 with TRBJ1-4; 7 bases line up with TRBD1. Trimming took 6 bases from V and 4 from J; bases not matched to a gene: 5. This CDR3 is built from 14 residues. The CDR3 reads CASSRTGLNEKLFF. CDR3 DNA sequence: TGTGCCAGCAGCCGGACAGGTCTTAATGAAAAACTGTTTTTT.

This clonotype appeared many times. This chain joins TRBV4-2 and TRBJ2-7; 8 nucleotides align to TRBD1. This CDR3 region has 15 residues. V lost 1 base to trimming and J lost 0 bases; unmatched junction nucleotides: 2. The germline CDR1 and CDR2 sequences are LGHNA and YNFKEQ. The CDR3 reads CASSQAGQASYEQYF. The CDR3 region has the DNA TGTGCCAGCAGCCAAGCGGGACAGGCCTCCTACGAGCAGTACTTC.

This clonotype was picked up many times. The chain uses TRBV20-1 and TRBJ2-3; 10 positions match TRBD2. This CDR3 comprises 14 residues. Per germline, CDR1 DFQATT and CDR2 SNEGSKA (reference sequence). V lost 5 bases, J lost 4 bases, and 6 bases stayed unmatched. The CDR3 nucleotides are TGCAGTGCTTCTCGAGCGGGGGGGCCAGATACGCAGTATTTT. Its translation: CSASRAGGPDTQYF.

The table lists this clonotype with many counts. This chain connects TRBV7-2 to TRBJ2-3; D is uncertain. Germline lookup yields CDR1 SGHTA and CDR2 FQGNSA. This CDR3 contains 16 residues. Trimming cost V 2 bases and J 0 bases, with 12 bases left between them. CDR3: CASSLWWGSSTDTQYF. For the CDR3, the DNA is TGTGCCAGCAGCTTATGGTGGGGATCTAGCACAGATACGCAGTATTTT.

This clonotype was observed at least ten times. The chain is built from TRBV12-3 or TRBV12-4 and TRBJ2-1, with 12 bases lining up with TRBD2. The CDR3 is 17 residues long. V was pared by 6 bases and J by 8 bases, with 14 bases of the junction left unmatched. CDR3 sequence (DNA): TGTGCCAGCAGAAAAGGTTCGCTAGCGGGGGGGCCCCATGAGCAGTTCTTC. Protein: CASRKGSLAGGPHEQFF.

This clonotype was picked up many times. The chain carries TRBV4-1 and TRBJ1-1; 9 bases fit TRBD1. The CDR3 is 15 amino acids. With V trimmed by 4 bases and J by 1 base, 4 bases remained unmatched. Germline values: CDR1 MGHRA, CDR2 YSYEKL. Here the CDR3 reads CASSLGQGTNTEAFF. The CDR3 DNA reads as TGCGCCAGCAGCCTGGGACAGGGAACGAACACTGAAGCTTTCTTT.

This clonotype was observed a handful of times. The V call is TRBV15, the J call TRBJ2-7; TRBD2 might be the D (5 bases). CDR3 length: 13 amino acids. V was pared by 5 bases and J by 3 bases, with 11 bases between. CDR1 is LNHNV, CDR2 YYDKDF, per germline (reference sequence). CDR3 protein: CATSANRGYEQYF. Written as DNA, the CDR3 is TGTGCCACCAGCGCCAATCGGGGCTACGAGCAGTACTTC.

The rearrangement uses TRBV3-1 and TRBJ2-7; TRBD2 aligns across 9 bases. The CDR3 totals 15 residues. CDR1 is LGHDT, CDR2 YNNKEL, per germline (reference sequence). V was clipped by 4 bases and J by 0 bases; unmatched bases: 4. The CDR3 is CASSLIAGVSYEQYF. The CDR3 DNA reads TGTGCCAGCAGCCTCATAGCGGGAGTCTCCTACGAGCAGTACTTC.